What follows are 27 T cell receptor beta chains derived from one specimen sequenced in a study of blood T cells in healthy people across ages. A second about 7 to 11 cycle PCR used barcoded and J-beta primers. Using its own MiXCR run on the 5' RACE reads, TCRdb lists one record per CDR3 protein. Of roughly 1.5 million distinct CDR3 sequences listed, approximately 42% are singletons. Input material: blood. These receptors originate from a young woman in good health.

Concerning this clonotype itself: A much larger clone lies a single base off, so this may be a read error. V usage is TRBV12-3 or TRBV12-4 and J usage is TRBJ2-7, with 7 bases aligning to TRBD1. V dropped 6 bases and J dropped 0; count of bases not matched to a gene: 5. CDR3 length: 14 residues. In DNA, the CDR3 is TGTGCCAGCAGGTTGACAGGGACCTCCTACGAGCAGTACTTC. It encodes CASRLTGTSYEQYF.

This clonotype was seen at least ten times. The chain employs TRBV13 and TRBJ2-5; tentatively, D is TRBD1 or TRBD2 (5 bases each). V was shortened by 5 bases and J by 1 base, with 11 bases between the two germline ends. From germline, CDR1 is PRHDT and CDR2 FYEKMQ (reference sequence). The length of the CDR3 is 14 residues. This CDR3 is CASSHRDLQETQYF. The CDR3 bases are TGTGCCAGCAGCCACCGGGACCTCCAAGAGACCCAGTACTTC.

The chain employs TRBV3-1 and TRBJ2-1, with 9 bases that match TRBD2. The DNA end is a closer match to TRBJ2-7, so the J assignment may be wrong. The germline gives CDR1 LGHDT, CDR2 YNNKEL (reference sequence). The CDR3 loop spans 17 amino acids. CDR3 coding DNA: TGTGCCAGCAGCCCCCATGGGGCGGGAGGGGCTTACAATGAGCAGTACTTC. Translating gives CASSPHGAGGAYNEQYF.

The rearrangement links TRBV20-1 to TRBJ2-7; 10 bases line up with TRBD1. CDR1 and CDR2 (germline): DFQATT, SNEGSKA (reference sequence). The V segment lost 5 bases and the J segment 2 bases; nucleotides outside the gene matches: 3. CDR3 length equals 13 residues. CDR3 in DNA: TGCAGTGCTGCGACAGGGGGCACCTACGAGCAGTACTTC. It translates to CSAATGGTYEQYF.

The chain links TRBV20-1 to TRBJ2-7, with TRBD2 identical over 8 bases. J lost 2 bases, V lost 2 bases, and 11 bases had no gene match. This CDR3 is built from 16 residues. CDR1 is DFQATT and CDR2 is SNEGSKA in the germline V gene (reference sequence). CDR3 sequence: CSARLYLAGLTYEQYF. As DNA, the CDR3 is TGCAGTGCTAGACTATATCTAGCGGGCCTTACCTACGAGCAGTACTTC.

The gene calls are TRBV12-3 or TRBV12-4 and TRBJ2-1; weak D call: TRBD2 (5 bases). V was cut by 3 bases and J by 14 bases, with 14 bases left in between. This CDR3 contains 12 residues. CDR3 sequence (DNA): TGTGCCAGCAGTTTGCCCCCCCAGAGGGAGTTCTTC. This gives the protein CASSLPPQREFF.

This clonotype was recorded a few times. The rearrangement joins TRBV4-2 to TRBJ2-7; TRBD2 matches at 11 bases. This CDR3 comprises 14 residues. The V segment lost 4 bases and the J segment 5 bases; nucleotides outside the gene matches: 4. Germline-derived CDR1 and CDR2 are LGHNA and YNFKEQ. CDR3: CASSLSGRVNEQYF. The CDR3 coding sequence is TGTGCCAGCAGCCTTAGCGGGAGGGTTAACGAGCAGTACTTC.

This chain links TRBV7-2 with TRBJ2-1; D gene uncertain. The CDR3 is 16 amino acids. Trimming took 5 bases from V and 5 from J, leaving 19 bases between them. The germline V gene has CDR1 SGHTA and CDR2 FQGNSA. The CDR3 loop is CASSPRATIGNNEQFF. As DNA, the CDR3 is TGTGCCAGCAGCCCCCGAGCGACGATAGGTAACAATGAGCAGTTCTTC.

This clonotype has at least ten counts. This chain links TRBV3-1 with TRBJ2-4; 7 bases match TRBD2. The CDR3 extends over 13 amino acids. Germline V gives CDR1 LGHDT, CDR2 YNNKEL (reference sequence). V lost 3 bases, J lost 12 bases, and 8 bases stayed unmatched. The CDR3 DNA is TGTGCCAGCAGCCAGGTCAACGGGGGGAGTCAGTACTTC. This codes for CASSQVNGGSQYF.

For this clonotype: The junction departs from germline at one end; a sequencing error may be responsible. The rearrangement links TRBV25-1 to TRBJ2-6; D possibly corresponds to TRBD1 (5 bases). The CDR3 length is 17 residues. Per the germline V gene, CDR1 is MGHDK and CDR2 is SYGVNS. The DNA for the CDR3 is TGTGCCAGCAGTGAACTCGATTCAGGCTCTGGGGCCGACGTCCTGACTTTC. Translating gives CASSELDSGSGADVLTF.

In its sample, this clonotype was seen a few times. The V and J genes are TRBV29-1 and TRBJ2-1; tentative D call: TRBD1 (5 bases). Deletions cut 5 bases from V and 6 bases from J, with 17 bases between. The CDR3 has 14 amino acids. The V gene's germline CDR1 is SQVTM and CDR2 ANQGSEA. The CDR3 DNA sequence: TGCAGCGTTAAGTCACGGCAGGGTGGCAATGAGCAGTTCTTC. Translated: CSVKSRQGGNEQFF.

This clonotype was seen at least ten times. The V and J genes are TRBV6-6 and TRBJ2-3, with a weak D call TRBD1 (5 bases). Trimming took off 8 bases at V and 0 bases at J, with 9 bases between the two ends. The CDR3 extends over 13 amino acids. CDR1 is MNHNY and CDR2 is SVGAGI in the germline V gene (reference sequence). The CDR3 protein is CASGAASTDTQYF. In DNA, the CDR3 is TGTGCCAGCGGGGCAGCTAGCACAGATACGCAGTATTTT.

This sequence joins TRBV7-2 and TRBJ2-3; 7 bases fit TRBD2. V shed 4 bases and J 5 bases; nucleotides not matched to a gene: 9. The CDR3 covers 15 residues. Germline lookup yields CDR1 SGHTA and CDR2 FQGNSA. For the CDR3, the DNA is TGTGCCAGCAGCTCCCCGGGGGGAGCCGTAGATACGCAGTATTTT. It translates to CASSSPGGAVDTQYF.

This clonotype occurred a few times. CDR3 nucleotide sequence: TGTGCCAGCAGCGCCGCGTTAACAACTAATGAAAAACTGTTTTTT. Translation gives CASSAALTTNEKLFF. The chain carries TRBV9 and TRBJ1-4; no definite D call. The CDR3 contains 15 residues. The V gene's germline CDR1 is SGDLS and CDR2 YYNGEE. V lost 3 bases and J 0 bases, leaving 9 bases between the germline ends.

This clonotype was found a few times. V and J are TRBV25-1 and TRBJ1-2, with 8 bases that match TRBD1. The germline gives CDR1 MGHDK, CDR2 SYGVNS. The CDR3 has 17 amino acids. V gave up 0 bases and J gave up 4 bases; unmatched junction bases: 10. The CDR3 region is CASSEYAAGGASYGYTF. The CDR3 region has the DNA TGTGCCAGCAGTGAATATGCGGCAGGGGGCGCTTCCTATGGCTACACCTTC.

This clonotype has just a few counts. J is TRBJ1-4 and V is TRBV7-9, with D maybe TRBD1 (6 bases). Germline V gene sequence: CDR1 SEHNR, CDR2 FQNEAQ (reference sequence). The germline V and J ends were trimmed by 5 bases and 6 bases, with 19 bases remaining between them. The CDR3 contains 16 residues. CDR3 DNA: TGTGCCAGCAGCCCCCCTGGAGGGGGTACATATGAAAAACTGTTTTTT. Its translation: CASSPPGGGTYEKLFF.

The rearrangement links TRBV27 to TRBJ1-5; 7 bases line up with TRBD1. CDR3 length: 16 residues. Per germline, CDR1 MNHEY and CDR2 SMNVEV (reference sequence). Germline trimming cut 5 bases from V and 0 bases from J; bases unmatched to any gene: 7. This chain's CDR3 is CASSKQGHYSNQPQHF. In DNA, the CDR3 is TGTGCCAGCAGTAAACAGGGGCATTATAGCAATCAGCCCCAGCATTTT.

The chain uses TRBV29-1 and TRBJ2-7; D uncertain. Trimming removed 1 base from V and 7 bases from J, with 8 bases in between. This CDR3 has 11 residues. In germline, CDR1 is SQVTM, CDR2 ANQGSEA. This CDR3 reads CSVEGPREQYF. In DNA, the CDR3 is TGCAGCGTTGAAGGACCTCGAGAGCAGTACTTC.

This clonotype has just one count. V usage is TRBV6-6 and J usage is TRBJ2-3; 11 bases align to TRBD2. CDR3 length: 16 amino acids. CDR1 and CDR2 (germline): MNHNY, SVGAGI (reference sequence). V lost 5 bases, J lost 4 bases, and 8 bases stayed unmatched. The CDR3 sequence is CASSLPRTSGPDTQYF. The CDR3, as DNA: TGTGCCAGCAGTCTCCCAAGGACTAGCGGGCCAGATACGCAGTATTTT.

The chain recombines TRBV5-5 with TRBJ2-4; no firm D call. This CDR3 has 14 amino acids. Per germline, CDR1 SGHKS and CDR2 YYEKEE (reference sequence). V was shortened by 7 bases and J by 2 bases, with 13 bases between the two germline ends. CDR3 DNA: TGTGCCAGCGGCCCCGGCGCTTCCAAAAACATTCAGTACTTC. Its translation is CASGPGASKNIQYF.

The chain carries TRBV6-5 and TRBJ1-4; no clear D gene. This CDR3 region has 12 residues. The ends were cut back, 2 bases at V and 8 bases at J, with 6 bases in the middle. Germline V gives CDR1 MNHEY, CDR2 SVGAGI. CDR3 sequence: CASSYAGEKLFF. CDR3 coding DNA: TGTGCCAGCAGTTACGCGGGGGAAAAACTGTTTTTT.

This clonotype was counted a few times. The chain carries TRBV3-1 and TRBJ2-7, with a weak D call TRBD2 (6 bases). This CDR3 comprises 15 residues. V was pared by 1 base and J by 10 bases, with 20 bases between. CDR1 LGHDT and CDR2 YNNKEL come from the germline V gene (reference sequence). The CDR3 nucleotides are TGTGCCAGCAGCCAAGGTTATATACTAGCTCAGACTCAGTACTTC. Translating gives CASSQGYILAQTQYF.

This clonotype has more than one count but fewer than ten. The V and J genes are TRBV9 and TRBJ2-3; D may be TRBD1 (7 bases). Per the germline V gene, CDR1 is SGDLS and CDR2 is YYNGEE. The ends were cut back, 7 bases at V and 9 bases at J, with 18 bases in the middle. The CDR3 runs to 13 residues. This CDR3 reads CASDPQGGRTQYF. The CDR3 DNA reads TGTGCCAGCGACCCCCAGGGGGGTCGCACGCAGTATTTT.

This chain links TRBV7-2 with TRBJ2-7; D is possibly TRBD1 (7 bases). Trimming cost V 4 bases and J 7 bases, with 23 bases left between them. CDR1 is SGHTA and CDR2 is FQGNSA in the germline V gene. The CDR3 covers 16 residues. Here the CDR3 DNA reads TGTGCCAGCAGCTGGGAACGGGCAGGGGGGTACAATGAGCAGTACTTC. It specifies CASSWERAGGYNEQYF.

This clonotype occurred a few times. The J gene is TRBJ2-5, the V gene TRBV5-1; a weak D match, TRBD1 (6 bases). This CDR3 has 14 amino acids. Trimming removed 4 bases at V and 2 bases at J, with 12 bases between. Germline V gene lookup returns CDR1 SGHRS and CDR2 YFSETQ. The CDR3 loop is CASSLTGQQETQYF. CDR3 coding DNA: TGCGCCAGCAGCCTTACAGGACAGCAAGAGACCCAGTACTTC. Combining the CDR3 with reference TRBV5-1 and TRBJ2-5 gives the whole variable domain KAGVTQTPRYLIKTRGQQVTLSCSPISGHRSVSWYQQTPGQGLQFLFEYFSETQRNKGNFPGRFSGRQFSNSRSEMNVSTLELGDSALYLCASSLTGQQETQYFGPGTRLLVL.

This rearrangement joins TRBV6-5 to TRBJ2-1; no clear D gene. The V end was cut by 2 bases, the J end by 3 bases, with 8 bases between. In germline, CDR1 is MNHEY, CDR2 SVGAGI. The CDR3 spans 14 residues. CDR3 amino acids: CASSYVVGYNEQFF. In DNA form, the CDR3 reads TGTGCCAGCAGTTACGTTGTCGGCTACAATGAGCAGTTCTTC.

This clonotype showed up just a few times. The rearrangement uses TRBV6-5 and TRBJ2-7; TRBD1 matches 7 bases. The junction had 13 bases not matched to a gene; V was cut back by 6 bases and J by 2 bases. CDR1 and CDR2 from the germline V gene are MNHEY and SVGAGI. This CDR3 is built from 16 residues. CDR3 residues: CASSPAPQGITYEQYF. CDR3 nucleotides: TGTGCCAGCAGCCCTGCACCACAGGGGATTACCTACGAGCAGTACTTC.